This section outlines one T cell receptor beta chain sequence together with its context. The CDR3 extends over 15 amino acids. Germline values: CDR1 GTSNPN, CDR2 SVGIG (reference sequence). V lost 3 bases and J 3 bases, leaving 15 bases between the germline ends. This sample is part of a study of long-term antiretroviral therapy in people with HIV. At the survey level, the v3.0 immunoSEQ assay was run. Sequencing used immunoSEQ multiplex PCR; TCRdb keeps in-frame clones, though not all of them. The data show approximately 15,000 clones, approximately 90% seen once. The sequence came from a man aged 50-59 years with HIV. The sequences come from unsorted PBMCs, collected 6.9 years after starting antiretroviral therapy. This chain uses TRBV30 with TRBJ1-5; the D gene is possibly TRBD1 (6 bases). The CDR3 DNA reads TGTGCCTGGAGCGGAGGGACACTACACAATCAGCCCCAGCATTTT. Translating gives CAWSGGTLHNQPQHF.